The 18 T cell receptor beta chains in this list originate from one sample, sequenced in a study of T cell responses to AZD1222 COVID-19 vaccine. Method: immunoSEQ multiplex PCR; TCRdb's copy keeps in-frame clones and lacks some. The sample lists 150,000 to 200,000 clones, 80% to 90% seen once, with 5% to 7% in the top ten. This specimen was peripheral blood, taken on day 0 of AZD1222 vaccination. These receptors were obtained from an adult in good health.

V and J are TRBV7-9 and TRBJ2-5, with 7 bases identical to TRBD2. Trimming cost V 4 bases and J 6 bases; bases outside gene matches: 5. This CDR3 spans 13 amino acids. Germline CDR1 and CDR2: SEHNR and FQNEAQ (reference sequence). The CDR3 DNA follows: TGTGCCAGCAGCTCTACGGGGGGTCAGACCCAGTACTTC. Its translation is CASSSTGGQTQYF. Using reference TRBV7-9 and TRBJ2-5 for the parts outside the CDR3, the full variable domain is DTGVSQNPRHKITKRGQNVTFRCDPISEHNRLYWYRQTLGQGPEFLTYFQNEAQLEKSRLLSDRFSAERPKGSFSTLEIQRTEQGDSAMYLCASSSTGGQTQYFGPGTRLLVL.

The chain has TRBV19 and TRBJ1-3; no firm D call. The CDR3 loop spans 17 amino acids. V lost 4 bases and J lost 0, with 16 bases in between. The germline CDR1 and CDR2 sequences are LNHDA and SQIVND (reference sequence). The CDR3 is CASSSTEGVLSGNTIYF. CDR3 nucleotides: TGTGCCAGTAGTAGCACCGAGGGTGTGCTCTCTGGAAACACCATATATTTT. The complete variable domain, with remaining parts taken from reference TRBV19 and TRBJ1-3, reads DGGITQSPKYLFRKEGQNVTLSCEQNLNHDAMYWYRQDPGQGLRLIYYSQIVNDFQKGDIAEGYSVSREKKESFPLTVTSAQKNPTAFYLCASSSTEGVLSGNTIYFGEGSWLTVV.

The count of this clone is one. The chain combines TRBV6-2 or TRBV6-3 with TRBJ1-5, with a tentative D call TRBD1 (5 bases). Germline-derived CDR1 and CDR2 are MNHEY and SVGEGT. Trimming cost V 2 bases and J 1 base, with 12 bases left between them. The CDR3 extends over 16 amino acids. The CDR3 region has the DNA TGTGCCAGCAGTTACCAGCCAGGGATGAGCAATCAGCCCCAGCATTTT. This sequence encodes CASSYQPGMSNQPQHF.

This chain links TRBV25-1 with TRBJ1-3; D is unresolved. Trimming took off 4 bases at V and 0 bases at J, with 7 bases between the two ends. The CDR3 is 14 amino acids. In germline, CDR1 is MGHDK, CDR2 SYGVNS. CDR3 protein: CASSVGGSGNTIYF. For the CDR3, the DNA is TGTGCCAGCAGTGTAGGTGGCTCTGGAAACACCATATATTTT.

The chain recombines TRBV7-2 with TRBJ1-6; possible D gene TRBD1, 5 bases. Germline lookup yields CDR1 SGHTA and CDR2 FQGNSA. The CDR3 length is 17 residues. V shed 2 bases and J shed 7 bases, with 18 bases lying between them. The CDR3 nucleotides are TGTGCCAGCAGCTTAAATTTCCAGGGACCAGGGAATTCACCCCTCCACTTT. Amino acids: CASSLNFQGPGNSPLHF.

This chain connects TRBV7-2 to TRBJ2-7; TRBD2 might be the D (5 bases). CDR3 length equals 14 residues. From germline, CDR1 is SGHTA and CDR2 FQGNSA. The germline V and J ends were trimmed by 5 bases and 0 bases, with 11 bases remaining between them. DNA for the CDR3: TGTGCCAGCAGCGTAGACTACCGCTCCTACGAGCAGTACTTC. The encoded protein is CASSVDYRSYEQYF.

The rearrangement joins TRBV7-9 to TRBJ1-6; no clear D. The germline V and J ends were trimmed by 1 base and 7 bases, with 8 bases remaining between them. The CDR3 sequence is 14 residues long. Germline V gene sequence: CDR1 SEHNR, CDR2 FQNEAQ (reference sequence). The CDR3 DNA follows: TGTGCCAGCAGCTTAGGGACTGACAATTCACCCCTCCACTTT. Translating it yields CASSLGTDNSPLHF. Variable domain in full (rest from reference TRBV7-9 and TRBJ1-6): DTGVSQNPRHKITKRGQNVTFRCDPISEHNRLYWYRQTLGQGPEFLTYFQNEAQLEKSRLLSDRFSAERPKGSFSTLEIQRTEQGDSAMYLCASSLGTDNSPLHFGNGTRLTVT.

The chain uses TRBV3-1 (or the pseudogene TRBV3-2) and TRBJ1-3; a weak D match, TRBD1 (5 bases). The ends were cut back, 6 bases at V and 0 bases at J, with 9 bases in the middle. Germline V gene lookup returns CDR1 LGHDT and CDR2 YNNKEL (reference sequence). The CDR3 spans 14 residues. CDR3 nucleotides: TGTGCCAGCAGATTCCAGGGCTCTGGAAACACCATATATTTT. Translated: CASRFQGSGNTIYF.

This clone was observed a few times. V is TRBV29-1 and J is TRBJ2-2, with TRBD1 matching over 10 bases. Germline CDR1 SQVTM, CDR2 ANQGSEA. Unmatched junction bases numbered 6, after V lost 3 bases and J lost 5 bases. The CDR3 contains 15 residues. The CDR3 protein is CSVEEGQGWTGELFF. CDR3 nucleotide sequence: TGCAGCGTTGAGGAGGGACAGGGGTGGACCGGGGAGCTGTTTTTT.

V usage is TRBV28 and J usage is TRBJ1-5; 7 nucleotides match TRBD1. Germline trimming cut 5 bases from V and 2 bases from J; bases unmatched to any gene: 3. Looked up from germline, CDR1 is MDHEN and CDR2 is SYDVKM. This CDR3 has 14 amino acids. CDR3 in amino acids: CASSPGGRNQPQHF. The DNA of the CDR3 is TGTGCCAGCAGTCCAGGGGGACGCAATCAGCCCCAGCATTTT.

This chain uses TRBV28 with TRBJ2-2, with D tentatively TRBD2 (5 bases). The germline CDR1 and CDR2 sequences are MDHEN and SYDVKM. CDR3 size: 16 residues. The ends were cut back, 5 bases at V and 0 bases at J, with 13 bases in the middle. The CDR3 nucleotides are TGTGCCAGCAGTCGGGGTCGGCGTACGAACACCGGGGAGCTGTTTTTT. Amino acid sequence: CASSRGRRTNTGELFF. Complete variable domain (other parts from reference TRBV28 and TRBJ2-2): DVKVTQSSRYLVKRTGEKVFLECVQDMDHENMFWYRQDPGLGLRLIYFSYDVKMKEKGDIPEGYSVSREKKERFSLILESASTNQTSMYLCASSRGRRTNTGELFFGEGSRLTVL.

The CDR3 is CASSYPRQGRYEQYF. The DNA of the CDR3 is TGTGCCAGCAGTTACCCCCGACAGGGGAGGTACGAGCAGTACTTC. The V and J genes are TRBV6-5 and TRBJ2-7; 8 nucleotides match TRBD1. This CDR3 has 15 amino acids. From germline, CDR1 is MNHEY and CDR2 SVGAGI. V shed 2 bases and J 4 bases; nucleotides not matched to a gene: 7.

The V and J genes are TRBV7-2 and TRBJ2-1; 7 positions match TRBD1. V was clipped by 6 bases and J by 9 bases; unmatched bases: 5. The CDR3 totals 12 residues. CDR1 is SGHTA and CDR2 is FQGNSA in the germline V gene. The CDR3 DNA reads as TGTGCCAGCAGAACAGGGGTAGCTGAGCAGTTCTTC. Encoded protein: CASRTGVAEQFF.

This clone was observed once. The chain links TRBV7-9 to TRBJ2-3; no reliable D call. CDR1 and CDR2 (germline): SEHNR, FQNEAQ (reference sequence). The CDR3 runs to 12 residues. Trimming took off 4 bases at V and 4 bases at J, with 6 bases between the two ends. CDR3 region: CASSSLSDTQYF. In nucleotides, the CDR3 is TGTGCCAGCAGCTCCCTGTCAGATACGCAGTATTTT.

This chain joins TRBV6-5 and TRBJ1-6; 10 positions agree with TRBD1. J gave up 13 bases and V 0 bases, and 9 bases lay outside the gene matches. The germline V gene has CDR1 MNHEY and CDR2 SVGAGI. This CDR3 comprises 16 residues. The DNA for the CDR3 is TGTGCCAGCAGTTACTCTGGGACAGGGGCGTCTTGGCCCCTCCACTTT. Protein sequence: CASSYSGTGASWPLHF.

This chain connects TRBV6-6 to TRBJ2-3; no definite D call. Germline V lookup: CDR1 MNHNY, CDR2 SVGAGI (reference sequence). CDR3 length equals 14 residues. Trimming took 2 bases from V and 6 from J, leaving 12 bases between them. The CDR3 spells CASSYSTGPDTQYF. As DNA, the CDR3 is TGTGCCAGCAGTTACAGTACGGGTCCCGATACGCAGTATTTT.

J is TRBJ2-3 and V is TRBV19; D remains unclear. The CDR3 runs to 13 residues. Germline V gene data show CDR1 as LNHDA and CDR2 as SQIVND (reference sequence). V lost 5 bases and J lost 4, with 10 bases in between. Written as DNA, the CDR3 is TGTGCCAGTAGTCTCTGGCCCCCAGATACGCAGTATTTT. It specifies CASSLWPPDTQYF.

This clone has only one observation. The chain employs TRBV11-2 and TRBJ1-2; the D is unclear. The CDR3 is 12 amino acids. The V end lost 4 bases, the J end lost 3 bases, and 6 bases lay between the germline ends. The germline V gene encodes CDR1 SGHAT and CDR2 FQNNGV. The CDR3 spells CASSSNDYGYTF. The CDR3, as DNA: TGTGCCAGCAGCTCCAACGACTATGGCTACACCTTC.